A single T cell receptor (beta chain) is shown here with its context. The antigen it binds to is not known. No clone much larger than this one lies a single base away; base qualities are absent. Genomic DNA was isolated from the sorted cells so that the TCRbeta CDR3 region could be sequenced. The immunoSEQ Assay was used for sequencing of TCRbeta CDR3 regions. In TCRdb, the immuneACCESS table is reduced to in-frame sequences with V and J assigned. These tables do not hold every clone; where another copy was compared, an unresolved V gene accounts for under half, and the others remain unexplained. The table for this sample lists 50,000 to 85,000 clones; roughly four fifths of them were counted only once. 2% to 2.5% of the sample goes to the ten largest clones. Patients with autoimmune disease history or receiving systemic immunosuppression were excluded from the trial. Peripheral blood for TCR sequencing was collected from all dose cohorts at baseline, on cycle 4 day 1, and on cycle 7 day 1. The samples were drawn from a first-in-human, open-label, multicenter phase I dose-escalation trial of ivuxolimab. Adults with locally advanced or metastatic head and neck squamous cell, hepatocellular, melanoma or renal cell carcinoma were enrolled in the trial. Before TCR sequencing, CD4+ and CD8+ T cells were separately sorted from peripheral blood.

From cysteine to phenylalanine, the CDR3 is 16 amino acids long. The CDR3 DNA has 48 bases and is translated from base 1. Based on the germline V gene, the CDR1 and CDR2 sequences are LGHNA and YNFKEQ. V has 1 base trimmed and J has 2 bases trimmed; junction bases matching no gene number 0. The data originate from a study of OX40 agonist ivuxolimab in advanced cancers. With regard to the full study: Ivuxolimab was a fully human IgG2 agonistic monoclonal antibody targeting the costimulatory receptor OX40 (CD134). Intravenous ivuxolimab was administered to patients every 2 weeks at six dose levels: 0.01, 0.1, 0.3, 1.5, 3 and 10 mg/kg. Among the approximately 54 dose-escalation patients, 19 had hepatocellular carcinoma, roughly 15 melanoma, 9 renal cell carcinoma and 9 head and neck cancer. In the dose-escalation cohort, 82.7% of patients were male, and the mean age was approximately 60 years, with a range of about 23 to 90. Prior anti-PD-1, anti-PD-L1 or anti-CTLA-4 therapy was permitted, and checkpoint inhibitors had been received by less than 45% of dose-escalation patients. Partial responses were achieved by three dose-escalation patients, of whom one had hepatocellular carcinoma and two had cutaneous melanoma. The purpose of peripheral TCRbeta sequencing was to test whether ivuxolimab changed TCR sequence diversity and led to clonal T-cell expansion. The paper describes the monotherapy dose-escalation part (N of about 55 patients) of the phase I trial of ivuxolimab.

What the research found in general, with its limitations: Low levels of normalized T-cell clonal expansion were also seen in some patients who did not respond. At doses of 0.1 to 3.0 mg/kg, clonal expansion of both CD4+ and CD8+ T cells in blood was seen between baseline and week 6. After ivuxolimab, expanded clones were on average more numerous among CD8+ T cells than among CD4+ T cells. Partial responders in the 0.1-3.0 mg/kg groups had among the lowest normalized peripheral clonal expansion, especially among CD8+ T cells. Antigen specificity was not determined for the clonally expanded peripheral T cells.

This sequence originates from an adult with an advanced solid tumor such as melanoma, head and neck, liver or kidney cancer. This sample comprised CD4+ or CD8+ T cells sorted from blood, obtained in a trial of the OX40 agonist ivuxolimab. The chain is made from TRBV4-2 and TRBJ2-6, with 9 central nucleotides matching TRBD2. The nucleotide sequence reads TGTGCCAGCAGCCAAGGACTAGCGGCTGGGGCCAACGTCCTGACTTTC. Translated, it gives CASSQGLAAGANVLTF.